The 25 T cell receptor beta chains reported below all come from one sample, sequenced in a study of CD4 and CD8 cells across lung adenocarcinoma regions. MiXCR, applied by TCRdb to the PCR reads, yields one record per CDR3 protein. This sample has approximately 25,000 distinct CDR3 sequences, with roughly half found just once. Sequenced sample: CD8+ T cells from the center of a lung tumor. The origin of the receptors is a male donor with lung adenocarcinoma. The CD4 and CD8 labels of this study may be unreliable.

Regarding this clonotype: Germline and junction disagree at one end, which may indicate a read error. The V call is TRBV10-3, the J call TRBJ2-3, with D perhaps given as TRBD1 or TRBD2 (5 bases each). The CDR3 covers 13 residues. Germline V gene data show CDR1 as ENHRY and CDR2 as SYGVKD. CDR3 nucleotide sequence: TGTGCCACGGGGCTGTGTGGCAAAGATACTCAGTATTTC. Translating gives CATGLCGKDTQYF.

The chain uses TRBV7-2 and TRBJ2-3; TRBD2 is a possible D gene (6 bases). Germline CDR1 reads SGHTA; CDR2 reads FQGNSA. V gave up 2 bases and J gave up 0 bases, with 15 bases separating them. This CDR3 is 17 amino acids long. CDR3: CASSLPPTRGSTDTQYF. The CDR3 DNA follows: TGTGCCAGCAGCTTACCCCCGACTAGGGGTAGCACAGATACGCAGTATTTT.

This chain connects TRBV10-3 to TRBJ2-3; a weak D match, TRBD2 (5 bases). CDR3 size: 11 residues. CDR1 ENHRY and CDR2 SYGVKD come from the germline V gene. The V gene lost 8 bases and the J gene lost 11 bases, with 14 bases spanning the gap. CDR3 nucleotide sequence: TGTGCCATCGGAGGCACAAATATGCAGTATTTT. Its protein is CAIGGTNMQYF.

The DNA for the CDR3 is TGTGCCAGCAGTTACTCGATGGTAGCGGACTACAATGAGCAGTTCTTC. This codes for CASSYSMVADYNEQFF. The rearrangement links TRBV6-5 to TRBJ2-1, with a tentative D call TRBD2 (6 bases). CDR3 length: 16 amino acids. CDR1 and CDR2 from the germline V gene are MNHEY and SVGAGI. The V end was cut by 0 bases, the J end by 3 bases, with 12 bases between.

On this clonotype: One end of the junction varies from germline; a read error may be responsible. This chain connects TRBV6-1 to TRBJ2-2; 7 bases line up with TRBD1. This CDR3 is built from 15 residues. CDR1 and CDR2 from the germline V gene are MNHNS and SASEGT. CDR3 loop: CASRHRAVRTGALFF. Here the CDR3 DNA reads TGTGCCAGCCGACACCGGGCTGTCCGCACAGGGGCGCTGTTTTTT.

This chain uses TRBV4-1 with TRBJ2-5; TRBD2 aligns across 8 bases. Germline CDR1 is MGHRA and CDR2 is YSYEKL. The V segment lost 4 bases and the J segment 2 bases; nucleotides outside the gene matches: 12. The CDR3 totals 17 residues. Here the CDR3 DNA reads TGCGCCAGCAGCCCGAGGGATAGCGGGGCCCTTCAAGAGACCCAGTACTTC. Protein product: CASSPRDSGALQETQYF.

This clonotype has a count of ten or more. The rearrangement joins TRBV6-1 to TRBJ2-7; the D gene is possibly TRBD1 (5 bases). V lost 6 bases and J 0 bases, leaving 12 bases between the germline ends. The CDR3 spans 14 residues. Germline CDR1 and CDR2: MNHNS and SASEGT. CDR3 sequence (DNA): TGTGCCAGCAGACCCAGTACAGGCTCCTACGAGCAGTACTTC. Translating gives CASRPSTGSYEQYF.

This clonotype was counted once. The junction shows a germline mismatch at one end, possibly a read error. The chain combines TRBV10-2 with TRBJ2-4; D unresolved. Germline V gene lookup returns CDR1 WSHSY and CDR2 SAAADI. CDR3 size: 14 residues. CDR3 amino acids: CAGSVVWDKNIQYF. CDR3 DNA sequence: TGCGCCGGCAGCGTGGTGTGGGACAAAAACATTCAGTACTTC.

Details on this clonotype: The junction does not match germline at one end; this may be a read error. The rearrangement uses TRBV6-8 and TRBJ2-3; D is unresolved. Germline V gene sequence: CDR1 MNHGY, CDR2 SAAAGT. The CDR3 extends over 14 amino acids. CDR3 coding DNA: TGTGCCAGCAAGGAACTGTGTGCCACAGATACTCAGTATTTC. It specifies CASKELCATDTQYF.

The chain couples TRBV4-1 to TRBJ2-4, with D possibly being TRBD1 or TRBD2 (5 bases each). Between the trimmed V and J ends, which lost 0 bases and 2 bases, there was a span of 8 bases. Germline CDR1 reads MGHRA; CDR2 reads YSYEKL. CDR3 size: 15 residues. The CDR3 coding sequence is TGCGCCAGCAGCCAAGATGAGGGGACCAAAAACATTCAGTACTTC. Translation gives CASSQDEGTKNIQYF.

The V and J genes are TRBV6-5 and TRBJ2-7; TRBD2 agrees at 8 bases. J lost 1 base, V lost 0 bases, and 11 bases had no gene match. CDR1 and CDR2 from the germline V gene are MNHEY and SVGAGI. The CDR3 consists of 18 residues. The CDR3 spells CASSYSWEKAGVSYEQYF. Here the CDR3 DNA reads TGTGCCAGCAGTTACTCCTGGGAGAAAGCGGGAGTTTCCTACGAGCAGTACTTC.

CDR3 loop: CASSEAGPWVGDTQYF. Written as DNA, the CDR3 is TGTGCCAGCAGTGAAGCGGGGCCGTGGGTCGGGGATACTCAGTACTTC. V and J are TRBV6-1 and TRBJ2-4, with D possibly being TRBD1 or TRBD2 (5 bases each). The ends were cut back, 0 bases at V and 12 bases at J, with 21 bases in the middle. The CDR3 is made up of 16 amino acids. Germline V gene lookup returns CDR1 MNHNS and CDR2 SASEGT.

CDR3 residues: CASSGRPDGTEKQYF. CDR3 bases: TGTGCCAGCAGCGGACGGCCGGATGGGACCGAGAAGCAGTATTTT. The rearrangement links TRBV6-1 to TRBJ2-2, with D perhaps assigned TRBD1 or TRBD2 (5 bases each). The tail of the sequence fits TRBJ2-3 better, so the J call may be wrong. There are 15 residues in the CDR3. Germline V lookup: CDR1 MNHNS, CDR2 SASEGT.

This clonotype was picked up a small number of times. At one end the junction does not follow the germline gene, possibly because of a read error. The CDR3: CASSQGLAGVRLF. In DNA form, the CDR3 reads TGTGCCAGCAGCCAAGGGCTAGCGGGAGTCCGGCTCTTC. This chain links TRBV3-1 with TRBJ2-1; 10 bases map to TRBD2. The CDR3 spans 13 residues. Germline V gene sequence: CDR1 LGHDT, CDR2 YNNKEL (reference sequence).

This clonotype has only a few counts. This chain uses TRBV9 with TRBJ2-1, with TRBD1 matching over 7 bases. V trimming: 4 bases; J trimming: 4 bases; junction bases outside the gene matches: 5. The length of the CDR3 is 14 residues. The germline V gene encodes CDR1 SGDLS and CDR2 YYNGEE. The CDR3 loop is CASSTGVVYNEQFF. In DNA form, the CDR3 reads TGTGCCAGCAGCACAGGGGTAGTTTACAATGAGCAGTTCTTC.

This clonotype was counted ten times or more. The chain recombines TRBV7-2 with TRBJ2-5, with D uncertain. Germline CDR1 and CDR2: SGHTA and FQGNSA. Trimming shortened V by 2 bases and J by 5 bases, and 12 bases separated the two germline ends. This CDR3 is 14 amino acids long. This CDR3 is CASSLLVKFETQYF. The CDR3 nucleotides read TGTGCCAGCAGCTTACTGGTGAAGTTCGAGACCCAGTACTTC.

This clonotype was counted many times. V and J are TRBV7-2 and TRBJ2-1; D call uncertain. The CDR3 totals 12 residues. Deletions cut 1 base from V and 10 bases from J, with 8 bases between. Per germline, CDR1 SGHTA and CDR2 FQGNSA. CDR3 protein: CASSLGYYEQFF. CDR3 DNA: TGTGCCAGCAGCTTAGGATATTACGAGCAGTTCTTC.

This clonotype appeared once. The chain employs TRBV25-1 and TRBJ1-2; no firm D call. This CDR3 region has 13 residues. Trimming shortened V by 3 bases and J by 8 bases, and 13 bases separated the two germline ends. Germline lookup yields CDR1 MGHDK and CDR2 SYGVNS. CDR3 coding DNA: TGTGCCAGCAGTGAGTTAGGGTATGGCGGCTACACCTTC. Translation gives CASSELGYGGYTF.

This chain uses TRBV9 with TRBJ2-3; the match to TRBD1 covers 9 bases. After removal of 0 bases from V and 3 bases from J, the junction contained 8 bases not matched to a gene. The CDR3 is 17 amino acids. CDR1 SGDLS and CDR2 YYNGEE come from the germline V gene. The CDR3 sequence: CASSVVGGTGRTDTQYF. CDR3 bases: TGTGCCAGCAGCGTAGTTGGAGGGACAGGGCGGACAGATACGCAGTATTTT.

CDR3 in amino acids: CASSPRMERGVYVTQYF. Here the CDR3 DNA reads TGTGCCAGCAGTCCCCGGATGGAGCGGGGGGTTTATGTGACCCAGTACTTC. This chain connects TRBV6-5 to TRBJ2-5; 9 nucleotides align to TRBD2. With V trimmed by 5 bases and J by 7 bases, 17 bases remained unmatched. CDR3 size: 17 residues. From germline, CDR1 is MNHEY and CDR2 SVGAGI.

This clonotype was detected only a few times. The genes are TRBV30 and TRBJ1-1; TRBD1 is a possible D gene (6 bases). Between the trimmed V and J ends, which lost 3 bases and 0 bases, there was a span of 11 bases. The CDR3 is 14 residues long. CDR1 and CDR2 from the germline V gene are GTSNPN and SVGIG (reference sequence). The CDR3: CAWRMTGMNTEAFF. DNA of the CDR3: TGTGCCTGGAGGATGACAGGAATGAACACTGAAGCTTTCTTT.

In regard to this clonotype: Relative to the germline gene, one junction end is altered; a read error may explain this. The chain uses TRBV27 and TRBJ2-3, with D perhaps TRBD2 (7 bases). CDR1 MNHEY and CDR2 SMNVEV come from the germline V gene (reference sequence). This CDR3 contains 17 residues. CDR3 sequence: CASSPGGGGRDKDTQYF. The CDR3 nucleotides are TGTGCCAGCAGCCCGGGGGGCGGGGGCCGCGACAAAGATACCCAGTATTTC.

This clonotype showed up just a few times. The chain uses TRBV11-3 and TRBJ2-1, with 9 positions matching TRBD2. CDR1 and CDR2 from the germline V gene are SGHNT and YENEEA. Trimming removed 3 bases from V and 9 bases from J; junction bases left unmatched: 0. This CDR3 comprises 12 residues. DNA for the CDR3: TGTGCCAGCAGCTTTAGCGGGGGTGAGCAGTTCTTC. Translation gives CASSFSGGEQFF.

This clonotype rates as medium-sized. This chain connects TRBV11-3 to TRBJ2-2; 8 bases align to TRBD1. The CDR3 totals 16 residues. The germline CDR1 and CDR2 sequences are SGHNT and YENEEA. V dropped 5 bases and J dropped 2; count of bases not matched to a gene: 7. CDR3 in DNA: TGTGCCAGCAGCCCCCGGGACAGGCGAAACACCGGGGAGCTGTTTTTT. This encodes CASSPRDRRNTGELFF.

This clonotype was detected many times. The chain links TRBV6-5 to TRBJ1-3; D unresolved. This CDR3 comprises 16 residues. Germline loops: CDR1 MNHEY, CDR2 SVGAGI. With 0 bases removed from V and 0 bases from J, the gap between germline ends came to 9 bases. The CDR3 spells CASSYSNSDSGNTIYF. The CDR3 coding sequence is TGTGCCAGCAGTTACTCAAACAGTGACTCTGGAAACACCATATATTTT.